This T cell receptor beta chain was sequenced for a study of identifying expanded T cells in peripheral blood. The table came from immunoSEQ multiplex PCR; TCRdb's copy has only in-frame clones and leaves some out. The table shows 50,000 to 70,000 clones, with more than 75% occurring only once. Only one count was recorded for this clone. Germline V gene lookup returns CDR1 GTSNPN and CDR2 SVGIG (reference sequence). The CDR3 totals 14 residues. Trimming cost V 2 bases and J 2 bases; bases outside gene matches: 3. The sequence was obtained from a person aged 18 to 75 in good health. This chain connects TRBV30 to TRBJ2-7; 10 nucleotides agree with TRBD2. The sequenced material came from blood. The DNA for the CDR3 is TGTGCCTGGAGTCCAGCGGGGGGGCCCTACGAGCAGTACTTC. This encodes CAWSPAGGPYEQYF.